This T cell receptor (beta chain) was sequenced for a study of blood T cell repertoires in COVID-19. Method: immunoSEQ multiplex PCR; TCRdb's copy keeps in-frame clones and lacks some. The sample holds fewer than 200,000 clones, roughly 80% seen once. Participants, roughly 18 to 90 years old, spanned 25 or so US areas. In assigning cohorts, the study relied on participant-reported clinical history. Trimming took 5 bases from V and 3 from J; bases not matched to a gene: 18. CDR3 length equals 19 residues. The germline V gene has CDR1 SGHVS and CDR2 FNYEAQ. The source material was PBMCs or T cells enriched from blood (not recorded which). This sequence was found in a man aged 45-65 years who had recovered from COVID-19. J is TRBJ2-3 and V is TRBV7-6; 9 bases line up with TRBD2. In DNA form, the CDR3 reads TGTGCCAGCAGCGCCATTCTGGCGGGGGGGCCGCCTACGACAGATACGCAGTATTTT. Its translation is CASSAILAGGPPTTDTQYF.